The TCR beta chain under discussion was sequenced for a study of technical replicates of blood from a handful of donors. The repertoire was sequenced with immunoSEQ multiplex PCR; TCRdb's copy has only in-frame clones and lacks some. The table records 60,000 to 65,000 clones, about 92% of them present only once. V lost 0 bases and J 2 bases, leaving 12 bases between the germline ends. Germline V CDR1 and CDR2: LGHNA, YSLEER. This CDR3 has 16 residues. The source material was PBMCs. The receptor was derived from a human donor in good health. Some clones in this sample may be carry-over from other donors' samples. This chain links TRBV4-3 with TRBJ2-3; D remains unclear. The chain's CDR3 is CASSQDHYQITDTQYF. DNA of the CDR3: TGCGCCAGCAGCCAAGATCATTACCAGATCACAGATACGCAGTATTTT.